Below are 29 T cell receptor beta chains sequenced from a single sample in a study of T cells in Graves' hyperthyroidism and ophthalmopathy. Amplification yielded TCR beta CDR3 regions, with RNA transcripts as the source. HTBI primers were used for first-round RT-PCR of the TCR CDR3. TCRdb re-derived calls from the multiplex PCR reads in MiXCR, one entry per CDR3 protein. In the table there are around 270,000 distinct CDR3 sequences, around a fifth of which are singletons. The specimen sequenced was blood. The receptors derive from a man aged 50 to 59 with Graves' ophthalmopathy.

The sample holds a few counts of this clonotype. The genes are TRBV28 and TRBJ1-2; the D gene is possibly TRBD1 (5 bases). Trimming cost V 2 bases and J 7 bases, with 14 bases left between them. The CDR3 has 14 amino acids. CDR1 is MDHEN and CDR2 is SYDVKM in the germline V gene. Here the CDR3 reads CASSLPGGKGGYTF. The CDR3 region has the DNA TGTGCCAGCAGTTTACCCGGGGGGAAGGGTGGCTACACCTTC.

This clonotype has a handful of counts. The V gene is TRBV7-2, the J gene TRBJ2-5, with TRBD1 identical over 8 bases. CDR3 length equals 17 residues. The V gene end was trimmed by 0 bases and the J gene end by 7 bases; junction bases not matched to a gene: 13. Germline CDR1 reads SGHTA; CDR2 reads FQGNSA. CDR3 region: CASSLAIGRGRNGTQYF. The CDR3 DNA follows: TGTGCCAGCAGCTTAGCAATTGGCAGGGGGCGCAATGGGACCCAGTACTTC.

This chain uses TRBV12-3 or TRBV12-4 with TRBJ2-7; TRBD1 agrees at 8 bases. CDR3 length equals 14 residues. V was clipped by 7 bases and J by 3 bases; unmatched bases: 8. For the CDR3, the DNA is TGTGCCAGCACCTGGACAGGGAACCTCTACGAGCAGTACTTC. It specifies CASTWTGNLYEQYF.

This clonotype came up many times. This sequence joins TRBV18 and TRBJ1-5; D may be TRBD1 (6 bases). The germline V gene encodes CDR1 KGHSH and CDR2 LQKENI. The CDR3 length is 15 residues. The V end was cut by 1 base, the J end by 4 bases, with 11 bases between. The CDR3 sequence: CASSPQQQGNQPQHF. Written as DNA, the CDR3 is TGTGCCAGCTCACCACAGCAACAGGGAAATCAGCCCCAGCATTTT.

This clonotype showed up many times. This chain uses TRBV5-5 with TRBJ2-3; D not resolved. Germline V CDR1 and CDR2: SGHKS, YYEKEE (reference sequence). This CDR3 is 13 amino acids long. V was cut by 2 bases and J by 2 bases, with 6 bases left in between. CDR3: CASSFGVTDTQYF. CDR3 nucleotide sequence: TGTGCCAGCAGCTTCGGAGTCACAGATACGCAGTATTTT.

The sample holds many counts of this clonotype. V and J are TRBV2 and TRBJ2-4; no firm D call. The V end lost 7 bases, the J end lost 0 bases, and 16 bases lay between the germline ends. Per germline, CDR1 SNHLY and CDR2 FYNNEI. The CDR3 consists of 16 residues. The DNA for the CDR3 is TGTGCCAGCACCGACTGGGCAGGCCCAGCCAAAAACATTCAGTACTTC. It translates to CASTDWAGPAKNIQYF. Full variable domain (outside the CDR3, taken from reference TRBV2 and TRBJ2-4): EPEVTQTPSHQVTQMGQEVILRCVPISNHLYFYWYRQILGQKVEFLVSFYNNEISEKSEIFDDQFSVERPDGSNFTLKIRSTKLEDSAMYFCASTDWAGPAKNIQYFGAGTRLSVL.

Many counts were recorded for this clonotype. CDR3 sequence (DNA): TGCAGTGCTAGTTCGGCTAGGGGGGCCGGGGAGCTGTTTTTT. This encodes CSASSARGAGELFF. The chain joins TRBV20-1 to TRBJ2-2; D might be TRBD1 or TRBD2, each matching 6 bases. CDR3 size: 14 residues. Germline V lookup: CDR1 DFQATT, CDR2 SNEGSKA (reference sequence). Trimming took 3 bases from V and 6 from J, leaving 14 bases between them.

This clonotype was recorded at least ten times. This sequence joins TRBV11-3 and TRBJ2-1; 8 bases match TRBD2. The ends lost 5 bases at V and 0 bases at J; junction bases unmatched: 6. Germline CDR1 is SGHNT and CDR2 is YENEEA. This CDR3 region has 16 residues. The CDR3 coding sequence is TGTGCCAGCAGCCCAGCGGGAGCTCTCTCCTACAATGAGCAGTTCTTC. Its protein product is CASSPAGALSYNEQFF.

The sample holds a few counts of this clonotype. J is TRBJ2-7 and V is TRBV6-1; perhaps TRBD1 as D (6 bases). V lost 1 base to trimming and J lost 3 bases, with 10 bases between them. CDR1 MNHNS and CDR2 SASEGT come from the germline V gene. The CDR3 is 14 residues long. The chain's CDR3 is CASSEVGGIYEQYF. Written as DNA, the CDR3 is TGTGCCAGCAGTGAAGTAGGGGGAATCTACGAGCAGTACTTC.

This clonotype was seen repeatedly, ten times or more. The chain couples TRBV5-1 to TRBJ2-7, with D perhaps TRBD1 (5 bases). The CDR3 consists of 14 residues. Germline CDR1 reads SGHRS; CDR2 reads YFSETQ. The ends were cut back, 3 bases at V and 1 base at J, with 11 bases in the middle. The CDR3 nucleotides read TGCGCCAGCAGCTCGGACACCTTATCCTACGAGCAGTACTTC. Protein sequence: CASSSDTLSYEQYF.

This clonotype was counted at least ten times. The chain uses TRBV5-1 and TRBJ2-7; 9 nucleotides line up with TRBD1. The CDR3 spans 15 residues. Germline CDR1 and CDR2: SGHRS and YFSETQ. Trimming took 2 bases from V and 7 from J; bases not matched to a gene: 10. The CDR3 coding sequence is TGCGCCAGCAGCTTACTGGGACAGGGTTCCTGGGAGCAGTACTTC. Its protein is CASSLLGQGSWEQYF. The entire variable domain, with the rest obtained from reference TRBV5-1 and TRBJ2-7, is as follows: KAGVTQTPRYLIKTRGQQVTLSCSPISGHRSVSWYQQTPGQGLQFLFEYFSETQRNKGNFPGRFSGRQFSNSRSEMNVSTLELGDSALYLCASSLLGQGSWEQYFGPGTRLTVT.

This clonotype was seen repeatedly, ten times or more. The chain combines TRBV20-1 with TRBJ2-2; D may be TRBD1 (6 bases). This CDR3 spans 14 amino acids. The V end was cut by 8 bases, the J end by 4 bases, with 17 bases between. From germline, CDR1 is DFQATT and CDR2 SNEGSKA (reference sequence). CDR3 coding DNA: TGCAGTTTCCGGGACACAAGAGGCACCGGGGAGCTGTTTTTT. It codes for CSFRDTRGTGELFF.

This chain links TRBV6-1 with TRBJ2-7; unclear D gene. There are 14 residues in the CDR3. CDR1 and CDR2 from the germline V gene are MNHNS and SASEGT. Trimming took 6 bases from V and 0 from J, leaving 12 bases between them. CDR3 sequence reads: CASRLQLASYEQYF. In DNA form, the CDR3 reads TGTGCCAGCAGGTTACAGTTAGCCTCCTACGAGCAGTACTTC.

In this sample, this clonotype turned up a few times. The J gene is TRBJ2-2, the V gene TRBV12-5, with no clear D. Trimming took off 7 bases at V and 7 bases at J, with 13 bases between the two ends. The length of the CDR3 is 13 residues. Germline assignment: CDR1 LGHNT and CDR2 FRNRAP. The CDR3 loop is CASERSEVGELFF. The CDR3 nucleotides read TGTGCTAGTGAGAGGAGTGAAGTCGGGGAGCTGTTTTTT.

This chain uses TRBV6-1 with TRBJ2-7, with TRBD1 identical over 8 bases. The V segment lost 7 bases and the J segment 5 bases; nucleotides outside the gene matches: 7. Germline CDR1 and CDR2: MNHNS and SASEGT. This CDR3 region has 13 residues. The CDR3 sequence: CASKGQGSNEQYF. CDR3 in DNA: TGTGCCAGCAAAGGACAGGGTAGTAACGAGCAGTACTTC.

On this clonotype itself: The conserved final phenylalanine or tryptophan is absent from the CDR3, which likely points to a read error. The chain combines TRBV28 with TRBJ2-3; TRBD2 matches 7 bases. V lost 3 bases, J lost 4 bases, and 7 bases stayed unmatched. From germline, CDR1 is MDHEN and CDR2 SYDVKM. The CDR3 sequence is 15 residues long. This CDR3 reads CASSFRGESSDTQYL. The CDR3 bases are TGTGCCAGCAGTTTCCGGGGGGAGTCTTCAGATACGCAGTATCTT.

The chain employs TRBV5-1 and TRBJ2-1, with no clear D. The V end was cut by 1 base, the J end by 1 base, with 9 bases between. Germline assignment: CDR1 SGHRS and CDR2 YFSETQ. The CDR3 totals 15 residues. This CDR3 reads CASSLWRASYNEQFF. The CDR3 bases are TGCGCCAGCAGCTTGTGGCGAGCATCCTACAATGAGCAGTTCTTC.

This clonotype has just a few counts. CDR3 amino acids: CSARPLGGLGQFF. The CDR3 DNA reads TGCAGTGCTAGACCCCTCGGGGGCCTTGGGCAGTTCTTC. The rearrangement joins TRBV20-1 to TRBJ2-1; D may be TRBD1 or TRBD2 (6 bases each). V lost 2 bases to trimming and J lost 12 bases, with 17 bases between them. Per germline, CDR1 DFQATT and CDR2 SNEGSKA (reference sequence). The CDR3 covers 13 residues.

The rearrangement uses TRBV6-5 and TRBJ1-3, with no clear D. The CDR3 runs 15 residues. Trimming removed 3 bases from V and 0 bases from J, with 9 bases in between. Germline V gives CDR1 MNHEY, CDR2 SVGAGI. The chain's CDR3 is CASSYTPLSGNTIYF. CDR3 nucleotide sequence: TGTGCCAGCAGTTATACCCCCCTCTCTGGAAACACCATATATTTT.

The chain uses TRBV20-1 and TRBJ2-7, with 14 bases identical to TRBD2. The CDR3 is 15 residues long. Germline trimming cut 1 base from V and 7 bases from J; bases unmatched to any gene: 6. Germline lookup yields CDR1 DFQATT and CDR2 SNEGSKA (reference sequence). CDR3 residues: CSARGLAGGPGEQYF. The CDR3 DNA sequence: TGCAGTGCTAGAGGACTAGCGGGAGGGCCGGGGGAGCAGTACTTC.

In its sample, this clonotype was seen once. J is TRBJ2-5 and V is TRBV9, with 8 bases lining up with TRBD1. Germline CDR1 and CDR2: SGDLS and YYNGEE. Germline trimming cut 3 bases from V and 2 bases from J; bases unmatched to any gene: 9. CDR3 length: 16 amino acids. The CDR3 loop reads CASSGRDRYRQETQYF. CDR3 DNA: TGTGCCAGCAGCGGCCGGGACAGGTATCGGCAAGAGACCCAGTACTTC.

This rearrangement joins TRBV9 to TRBJ2-1; D may be TRBD1 or TRBD2 (6 bases each). The CDR3 has 15 residues. V lost 0 bases to trimming and J lost 9 bases, with 16 bases between them. Per germline, CDR1 SGDLS and CDR2 YYNGEE. In nucleotides, the CDR3 is TGTGCCAGCAGCGTAGGAGGGGGTGGGGGGACTGAGCAGTTCTTC. As protein: CASSVGGGGGTEQFF.

This clonotype showed up just a few times. The chain uses TRBV12-3 or TRBV12-4 and TRBJ1-2; no clear D. The CDR3 totals 15 residues. V lost 6 bases and J lost 5, with 19 bases in between. This chain's CDR3 is CASSPVILRSYGYTF. CDR3 nucleotides: TGTGCCAGCAGCCCCGTTATTCTTCGATCATATGGCTACACCTTC.

This clonotype was found many times. This chain's CDR3 is CASSLAGSSGRAFF. CDR3 DNA sequence: TGTGCCAGCAGCTTAGCGGGATCCTCCGGGAGGGCTTTCTTT. The rearrangement joins TRBV11-2 to TRBJ1-1, with D unresolved. Trimming took off 1 base at V and 11 bases at J, with 17 bases between the two ends. From germline, CDR1 is SGHAT and CDR2 FQNNGV. The CDR3 length is 14 residues.

The CDR3 loop is CASSLGQYEKLFF. In DNA, the CDR3 is TGTGCCAGCAGCTTGGGACAATATGAAAAACTGTTTTTT. The V gene is TRBV7-9, the J gene TRBJ1-4, with D possibly being TRBD1 (6 bases). This CDR3 comprises 13 residues. The germline V gene has CDR1 SEHNR and CDR2 FQNEAQ (reference sequence). V lost 3 bases to trimming and J lost 6 bases, with 8 bases between them.

The table lists this clonotype with a few counts. The chain couples TRBV7-4 to TRBJ2-5, with TRBD1 as a possible D gene (5 bases). Germline values: CDR1 SGHVT, CDR2 SQSDAQ. V lost 5 bases and J 1 base, leaving 17 bases between the germline ends. The CDR3 runs to 16 residues. This CDR3 is CASSHPGLLSQETQYF. CDR3 bases: TGTGCCAGCAGCCACCCAGGGCTGCTATCCCAAGAGACCCAGTACTTC. Using reference TRBV7-4 and TRBJ2-5 for the parts outside the CDR3, the full variable domain is GAGVSQSPRYKVAKRGRDVALRCDSISGHVTLYWYRQTLGQGSEVLTYSQSDAQRDKSGRPSGRFSAERPERSVSTLKIQRTEQGDSAVYLCASSHPGLLSQETQYFGPGTRLLVL.

This clonotype was seen a handful of times. This rearrangement joins TRBV15 to TRBJ2-7, with D possibly matching TRBD2 (6 bases). The CDR3 is made up of 15 amino acids. Trimming removed 1 base at V and 3 bases at J, with 13 bases between. Per the germline V gene, CDR1 is LNHNV and CDR2 is YYDKDF (reference sequence). CDR3 in amino acids: CATSRGMGEVYEQYF. CDR3 sequence (DNA): TGTGCCACCAGCAGAGGAATGGGGGAGGTCTACGAGCAGTACTTC.

This chain joins TRBV9 and TRBJ2-1, with 14 bases aligning to TRBD2. CDR1 and CDR2 (germline): SGDLS, YYNGEE. There are 18 residues in the CDR3. Germline trimming cut 3 bases from V and 3 bases from J; bases unmatched to any gene: 8. CDR3 DNA: TGTGCCAGCAGCGATCCGGGACTAGCGGGAGAAGGCTACAATGAGCAGTTCTTC. Translation gives CASSDPGLAGEGYNEQFF.

J is TRBJ1-6 and V is TRBV6-1, with 8 bases matching TRBD1. Unmatched junction bases numbered 14, after V lost 6 bases and J lost 10 bases. There are 16 residues in the CDR3. CDR1 is MNHNS, CDR2 SASEGT, per germline. CDR3 region: CASRPSGAGGGSPLHF. CDR3 DNA: TGTGCCAGCAGGCCCTCCGGGGCAGGGGGCGGGTCACCCCTCCACTTT.